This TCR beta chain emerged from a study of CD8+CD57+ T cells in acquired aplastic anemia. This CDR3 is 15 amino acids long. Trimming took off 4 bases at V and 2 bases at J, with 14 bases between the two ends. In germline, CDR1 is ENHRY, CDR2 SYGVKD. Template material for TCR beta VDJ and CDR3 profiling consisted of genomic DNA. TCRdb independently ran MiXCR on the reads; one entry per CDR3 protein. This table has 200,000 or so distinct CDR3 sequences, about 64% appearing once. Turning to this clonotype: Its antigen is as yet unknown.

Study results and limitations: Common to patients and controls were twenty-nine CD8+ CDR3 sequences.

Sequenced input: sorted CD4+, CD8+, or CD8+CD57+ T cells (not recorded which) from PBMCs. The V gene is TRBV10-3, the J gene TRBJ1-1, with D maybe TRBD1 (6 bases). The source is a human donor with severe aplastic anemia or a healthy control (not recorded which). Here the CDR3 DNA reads TGTGCCATCAGTGGGACGGGACACACCAACACTGAAGCTTTCTTT. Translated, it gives CAISGTGHTNTEAFF.